What follows are 4 T cell receptor beta chains derived from one specimen sequenced in a study of blood T cells in healthy people across ages. A J-beta primer mix and a sample-barcoded 5' primer were used in a second PCR of about 7 to 12 cycles. TCRdb redid the calling of the 5' RACE reads with MiXCR, one entry per CDR3 protein. This repertoire shows 1.5 million to 2 million distinct CDR3 sequences, roughly a third found once; its top ten account for around 10%. The sequencing input was blood. These receptor sequences come from a woman aged 25 to 39 in good health.

This clonotype has a handful of counts. The V gene is TRBV5-1, the J gene TRBJ2-5; possibly TRBD2 for D (5 bases). Germline lookup yields CDR1 SGHRS and CDR2 YFSETQ. The V and J ends lost 2 bases and 5 bases respectively, with 13 bases between them. The CDR3 consists of 14 residues. The CDR3 reads CASSFEGVGETQYF. The CDR3 region has the DNA TGCGCCAGCAGCTTTGAGGGAGTCGGGGAGACCCAGTACTTC.

The chain links TRBV24-1 to TRBJ2-3; 9 nucleotides align to TRBD2. V was clipped by 4 bases and J by 2 bases; unmatched bases: 6. Germline V gene lookup returns CDR1 KGHDR and CDR2 SFDVKD. This CDR3 has 16 amino acids. Here the CDR3 DNA reads TGTGCCACCAGTGAACCGACTAGCGGTTACACAGATACGCAGTATTTT. This translates into CATSEPTSGYTDTQYF.

The gene calls are TRBV9 and TRBJ2-1, with 8 bases lining up with TRBD2. This CDR3 is 18 amino acids long. V gave up 4 bases and J gave up 3 bases; unmatched junction bases: 15. Germline lookup yields CDR1 SGDLS and CDR2 YYNGEE. CDR3 DNA: TGTGCCAGCAGCCATCTGACACTAGCGGAGTTTAACTACAATGAGCAGTTCTTC. Its translation: CASSHLTLAEFNYNEQFF.

In its sample, this clonotype was seen a few times. The chain links TRBV21-1 to TRBJ1-2; no check of the table's D call, TRBD1, against the DNA was made. TRBV21-1 is listed as a pseudogene. The CDR3 is 14 residues long. The CDR3 region has the DNA TGTGCCAGCAGCTGTGGACAGCCTAACTATGGCTACACCTTC. This gives the protein CASSCGQPNYGYTF.